One sample yielded the 19 T cell receptor beta chains listed below, sequenced in a study of blood T cell repertoires in COVID-19. Sequencing used immunoSEQ multiplex PCR; TCRdb keeps in-frame clones, though not all of them. The sample carries approximately 40,000 clones, approximately 79% recorded once. Material: peripheral blood. These receptors all come from a human donor in a cohort sampled during active COVID-19.

This clone was seen more than once but under ten times. The rearrangement links TRBV4-1 to TRBJ1-6; D is ambiguous. Germline V CDR1 and CDR2: MGHRA, YSYEKL. This CDR3 region has 13 residues. Trimming removed 0 bases at V and 10 bases at J, with 7 bases between. The CDR3 DNA reads as TGCGCCAGCAGCCAAGAGGCGGCCTCACCCCTCCACTTT. This gives the protein CASSQEAASPLHF.

This chain uses TRBV6-6 with TRBJ2-2, with TRBD1 identical over 9 bases. Germline V lookup: CDR1 MNHNY, CDR2 SVGAGI (reference sequence). This CDR3 is 15 amino acids long. The V segment lost 5 bases and the J segment 4 bases; nucleotides outside the gene matches: 5. The CDR3 sequence: CASSVQGAVTGELFF. The DNA of the CDR3 is TGTGCCAGCAGTGTACAGGGGGCGGTCACCGGGGAGCTGTTTTTT.

The CDR3 here is CASSRSSGGPVADTQYF. CDR3 DNA sequence: TGTGCCAGCAGTAGGTCTAGCGGGGGCCCGGTAGCCGATACGCAGTATTTT. J is TRBJ2-3 and V is TRBV28; 10 bases align to TRBD2. This CDR3 comprises 17 residues. V dropped 5 bases and J dropped 6; count of bases not matched to a gene: 14. CDR1 MDHEN and CDR2 SYDVKM come from the germline V gene.

The gene calls are TRBV20-1 and TRBJ1-1, with D perhaps matching TRBD1 (5 bases). Trimming removed 4 bases at V and 7 bases at J, with 10 bases between. Germline-derived CDR1 and CDR2 are DFQATT and SNEGSKA (reference sequence). This CDR3 region has 11 residues. CDR3 DNA: TGCAGTGCTATGGCAGGGAATGAAGCTTTCTTT. Translation gives CSAMAGNEAFF.

This rearrangement joins TRBV12-3 or TRBV12-4 to TRBJ2-5; unclear D gene. This CDR3 is built from 13 residues. The V end lost 7 bases, the J end lost 5 bases, and 14 bases lay between the germline ends. CDR3 protein: CASTPQNTETQYF. The CDR3 nucleotides are TGTGCCAGCACCCCCCAGAATACGGAGACCCAGTACTTC.

The chain carries TRBV20-1 and TRBJ2-5; a weak D match, TRBD1 (5 bases). CDR3 length: 13 amino acids. Per germline, CDR1 DFQATT and CDR2 SNEGSKA (reference sequence). V lost 3 bases and J lost 5, with 13 bases in between. In DNA form, the CDR3 reads TGCAGTGCTAGTAGGTCCTCAGGGGAGACCCAGTACTTC. Its translation is CSASRSSGETQYF.

This sequence joins TRBV7-9 and TRBJ2-6; D perhaps matches TRBD1 (7 bases). CDR3 size: 16 residues. V lost 4 bases, J lost 3 bases, and 13 bases lay in between. The germline V gene encodes CDR1 SEHNR and CDR2 FQNEAQ (reference sequence). The CDR3 nucleotides are TGTGCCAGCAGCTCCAGGGGGGTAGGTGGGGCCAACGTCCTGACTTTC. It encodes CASSSRGVGGANVLTF.

At least ten counts were recorded for this clone. V usage is TRBV7-9 and J usage is TRBJ2-1; D remains unclear. V lost 8 bases and J lost 8, with 13 bases in between. The CDR3 spans 12 residues. Germline V lookup: CDR1 SEHNR, CDR2 FQNEAQ (reference sequence). The CDR3 nucleotides are TGTGCCAGCTATCGGCAGGCCCATGAGCAGTTCTTC. This sequence encodes CASYRQAHEQFF.

The chain employs TRBV18 and TRBJ2-2; 7 bases align to TRBD2. The CDR3 covers 15 residues. Germline loops: CDR1 KGHSH, CDR2 LQKENI. V shed 4 bases, J shed 0 bases, and the junction held 2 bases outside the gene matches. CDR3 sequence (DNA): TGTGCCAGCTCACGGGACTACACGAACACCGGGGAGCTGTTTTTT. This gives the protein CASSRDYTNTGELFF.

The chain combines TRBV6-5 with TRBJ2-7, with TRBD2 as a possible D gene (7 bases). The germline V gene has CDR1 MNHEY and CDR2 SVGAGI. The CDR3 is 14 amino acids. V was clipped by 5 bases and J by 2 bases, with 13 bases between them. The CDR3 is CASSTRGGAYEQYV. The CDR3 DNA reads TGTGCCAGCAGTACCCGAGGGGGGGCCTACGAGCAGTACGTC.

V and J are TRBV6-4 and TRBJ1-5; D ambiguous. This CDR3 region has 13 residues. V shed 3 bases and J shed 6 bases, with 9 bases lying between them. CDR1 and CDR2 from the germline V gene are MRHNA and SNTAGT. The DNA for the CDR3 is TGTGCCAGCAGTGAGCAGGATGGTCAGCCCCAGCATTTT. It specifies CASSEQDGQPQHF.

This clone was seen repeatedly, ten times or more. The V gene is TRBV4-3, the J gene TRBJ1-4, with D unclear. The germline V and J ends were trimmed by 4 bases and 0 bases, with 9 bases remaining between them. From germline, CDR1 is LGHNA and CDR2 YSLEER. This CDR3 spans 15 amino acids. The CDR3 reads CASSPLMATNEKLFF. The CDR3 DNA follows: TGCGCCAGCAGCCCCCTAATGGCAACTAATGAAAAACTGTTTTTT.

The V call is TRBV19, the J call TRBJ1-4; D is perhaps TRBD1 (5 bases). The CDR3 extends over 16 amino acids. Germline loops: CDR1 LNHDA, CDR2 SQIVND (reference sequence). Trimming took off 3 bases at V and 0 bases at J, with 11 bases between the two ends. In DNA, the CDR3 is TGTGCCAGTAGTATGGATGGCAGGGCAACTAATGAAAAACTGTTTTTT. It encodes CASSMDGRATNEKLFF.

The chain combines TRBV24-1 with TRBJ1-4; D is possibly TRBD1 (6 bases). The length of the CDR3 is 13 residues. Germline CDR1 KGHDR, CDR2 SFDVKD. The V end was cut by 5 bases, the J end by 8 bases, with 11 bases between. The CDR3, as DNA: TGTGCCACCAGTGGGGGGGGGCACGAAAAACTGTTTTTT. Its translation is CATSGGGHEKLFF.

The chain recombines TRBV28 with TRBJ1-2, with D unclear. Germline CDR1 is MDHEN and CDR2 is SYDVKM. The CDR3 consists of 14 residues. The germline V and J ends were trimmed by 8 bases and 0 bases, with 13 bases remaining between them. The CDR3 DNA sequence: TGTGCCAGCCTACCTCTTTCCTCTAACTATGGCTACACCTTC. This sequence encodes CASLPLSSNYGYTF.

The V and J genes are TRBV4-1 and TRBJ2-1; 8 bases fit TRBD1. Trimming took 0 bases from V and 4 from J; bases not matched to a gene: 8. There are 17 residues in the CDR3. Germline V gives CDR1 MGHRA, CDR2 YSYEKL. The CDR3 region has the DNA TGCGCCAGCAGCCAAGATCGCGGGACAGGCTATTACAATGAGCAGTTCTTC. Its translation: CASSQDRGTGYYNEQFF.

The gene calls are TRBV28 and TRBJ2-1; TRBD1 matches at 7 bases. V shed 6 bases, J shed 7 bases, and the junction held 18 bases outside the gene matches. The CDR3 is 17 amino acids. In germline, CDR1 is MDHEN, CDR2 SYDVKM. In DNA, the CDR3 is TGTGCCAGCAGCCCGCTAAGGGGACAGAGGCAGGGGAATGAGCAGTTCTTC. Encoded protein: CASSPLRGQRQGNEQFF. Filled out from reference TRBV28 and TRBJ2-1, the complete variable domain reads DVKVTQSSRYLVKRTGEKVFLECVQDMDHENMFWYRQDPGLGLRLIYFSYDVKMKEKGDIPEGYSVSREKKERFSLILESASTNQTSMYLCASSPLRGQRQGNEQFFGPGTRLTVL.

This clone was seen just once. The chain carries TRBV2 and TRBJ1-2; 9 bases match TRBD1. V lost 5 bases and J lost 4; bases outside the gene matches: 5. CDR3 length equals 14 residues. The germline V gene has CDR1 SNHLY and CDR2 FYNNEI. The CDR3 loop is CASSRTGESYGYTF. CDR3 nucleotide sequence: TGTGCCAGCAGTCGGACAGGGGAGAGCTATGGCTACACCTTC.

V and J are TRBV23-1 and TRBJ2-7; 7 nucleotides match TRBD1. TRBV23-1 is flagged as an ORF with uncertain function. The CDR3 is 13 residues long. V gave up 11 bases and J gave up 7 bases; unmatched junction bases: 14. The CDR3 nucleotides read TGCGCCGTGGGGCGCAGGGGGTCTTGGGAGCAGTACGTC. Its protein product is CAVGRRGSWEQYV.